These 32 T cell receptor beta chains share one sample of origin, sequenced in a study of T cell repertoires in cytomegalovirus infection. TCRdb reanalysed the reads using MiXCR and keeps one entry per CDR3 protein. The data contain some 150,000 distinct CDR3 sequences, 5.5% to 7% of them singletons. Sequenced: PBMCs. The receptors stem from a human donor in good health (CMV status not recorded). Some clones in this sample may be carry-over from other donors' samples.

This clonotype was seen repeatedly, ten times or more. The rearrangement joins TRBV7-2 to TRBJ2-2, with TRBD1 as a possible D gene (5 bases). The CDR3 runs 15 residues. V shed 2 bases and J shed 0 bases, with 7 bases lying between them. Germline CDR1 is SGHTA and CDR2 is FQGNSA. The CDR3 is CASSLRQSNTGELFF. Written as DNA, the CDR3 is TGTGCCAGCAGCTTAAGACAGTCGAACACCGGGGAGCTGTTTTTT. Variable domain in full (rest from reference TRBV7-2 and TRBJ2-2): GAGVSQSPSNKVTEKGKDVELRCDPISGHTALYWYRQSLGQGLEFLIYFQGNSAPDKSGLPSDRFSAERTGGSVSTLTIQRTQQEDSAVYLCASSLRQSNTGELFFGEGSRLTVL.

This clonotype was detected many times. This chain joins TRBV18 and TRBJ2-5, with D unresolved. This CDR3 has 11 amino acids. Trimming stripped 3 bases from V and 2 bases from J, with 1 base between. CDR1 KGHSH and CDR2 LQKENI come from the germline V gene. The CDR3: CASSPQETQYF. The CDR3 DNA is TGTGCCAGCTCACCTCAAGAGACCCAGTACTTC.

In its sample, this clonotype was seen many times. This rearrangement joins TRBV11-1 to TRBJ2-2; 7 bases match TRBD2. V shed 3 bases and J 4 bases; nucleotides not matched to a gene: 11. Germline loops: CDR1 SGHAT, CDR2 FQDESV (reference sequence). This CDR3 is 17 amino acids long. The CDR3 protein is CASSFGGGGSSTGELFF. Written as DNA, the CDR3 is TGTGCCAGCAGCTTTGGGGGGGGAGGGTCGAGCACCGGGGAGCTGTTTTTT.

This clonotype has at least ten counts. The genes are TRBV7-2 and TRBJ1-2; no clear D. The length of the CDR3 is 12 residues. CDR1 is SGHTA, CDR2 FQGNSA, per germline. V was shortened by 1 base and J by 4 bases, with 4 bases between the two germline ends. The CDR3 DNA follows: TGTGCCAGCAGCTTAGATTTCTATGGCTACACCTTC. Its protein is CASSLDFYGYTF.

This clonotype was recorded many times. The chain is built from TRBV7-2 and TRBJ1-5; TRBD1 aligns across 7 bases. The CDR3 is 16 residues long. CDR1 is SGHTA and CDR2 is FQGNSA in the germline V gene. V lost 5 bases and J lost 2; bases outside the gene matches: 9. CDR3 sequence reads: CASSPKGQVGNQPQHF. The CDR3 DNA sequence: TGTGCCAGCAGCCCTAAAGGACAGGTTGGCAATCAGCCCCAGCATTTT.

The rearrangement joins TRBV6-6 to TRBJ1-6; 7 bases are a match to TRBD1. Germline-derived CDR1 and CDR2 are MNHNY and SVGAGI (reference sequence). CDR3 length: 17 residues. After removal of 2 bases from V and 7 bases from J, the junction contained 11 bases not matched to a gene. CDR3 nucleotide sequence: TGTGCCAGCAGTTACGACGGGACAGTTGACGGCAATTCACCCCTCCACTTT. Translated: CASSYDGTVDGNSPLHF.

This clonotype occurred a few times. The chain is built from TRBV11-2 and TRBJ2-1; 9 bases line up with TRBD2. This CDR3 spans 15 amino acids. With V trimmed by 6 bases and J by 8 bases, 11 bases remained unmatched. Germline CDR1 SGHAT, CDR2 FQNNGV. Written as DNA, the CDR3 is TGTGCCAGCAGTTTTAAGGCTAGCGGGGTTGATGAGCAGTTCTTC. As protein: CASSFKASGVDEQFF.

This clonotype was counted ten times or more. This chain joins TRBV7-2 and TRBJ1-5; the D is unclear. Trimming took 2 bases from V and 3 from J, leaving 5 bases between them. The CDR3 extends over 13 amino acids. Germline V lookup: CDR1 SGHTA, CDR2 FQGNSA. The CDR3 sequence is CASSLIDNQPQHF. Written as DNA, the CDR3 is TGTGCCAGCAGCTTAATTGACAATCAGCCCCAGCATTTT.

This clonotype was detected many times. V usage is TRBV7-2 and J usage is TRBJ1-1; D gene unclear. The CDR3 is 13 amino acids. CDR1 is SGHTA, CDR2 FQGNSA, per germline. V lost 1 base to trimming and J lost 1 base, with 4 bases between them. The CDR3 here is CASSLGKNTEAFF. CDR3 sequence (DNA): TGTGCCAGCAGCTTAGGGAAGAACACTGAAGCTTTCTTT. Supplemented by reference TRBV7-2 and TRBJ1-1, the full variable domain reads GAGVSQSPSNKVTEKGKDVELRCDPISGHTALYWYRQSLGQGLEFLIYFQGNSAPDKSGLPSDRFSAERTGGSVSTLTIQRTQQEDSAVYLCASSLGKNTEAFFGQGTRLTVV.

This clonotype was observed many times. The chain recombines TRBV29-1 with TRBJ1-1, with a tentative D call TRBD1 (6 bases). The V end was cut by 8 bases, the J end by 0 bases, with 13 bases between. The CDR3 length is 13 residues. Germline V gene sequence: CDR1 SQVTM, CDR2 ANQGSEA. The CDR3 sequence is CSTGQSMNTEAFF. The CDR3 nucleotides are TGCAGCACTGGACAGTCCATGAACACTGAAGCTTTCTTT.

V gene TRBV12-3 or TRBV12-4 combines with J gene TRBJ1-2; no reliable D call. V was shortened by 5 bases and J by 4 bases, with 17 bases between the two germline ends. The CDR3 loop spans 15 amino acids. The chain's CDR3 is CASSLSGEALYGYTF. DNA of the CDR3: TGTGCCAGCAGTCTCTCCGGAGAGGCCCTCTATGGCTACACCTTC.

This clonotype showed up many times. V and J are TRBV19 and TRBJ2-3; D tentatively fits TRBD1 or TRBD2 (6 bases each). The CDR3 length is 16 residues. The ends were cut back, 5 bases at V and 3 bases at J, with 18 bases in the middle. Germline V gene lookup returns CDR1 LNHDA and CDR2 SQIVND (reference sequence). CDR3 sequence: CASSARTGAATDTQYF. DNA of the CDR3: TGTGCCAGTAGTGCCCGGACGGGGGCAGCGACAGATACGCAGTATTTT.

This clonotype was counted at least ten times. The J gene is TRBJ2-1, the V gene TRBV4-2, with no clear D. The CDR3 length is 16 residues. V gave up 4 bases and J gave up 0 bases, with 13 bases separating them. The germline CDR1 and CDR2 sequences are LGHNA and YNFKEQ. In nucleotides, the CDR3 is TGTGCCAGCAGCCTAGACCCAGAAAGCTCCTACAATGAGCAGTTCTTC. Residues: CASSLDPESSYNEQFF.

The V and J genes are TRBV29-1 and TRBJ1-1, with unresolved D. Germline assignment: CDR1 SQVTM and CDR2 ANQGSEA. The CDR3 extends over 11 amino acids. Trimming stripped 6 bases from V and 11 bases from J, with 16 bases between. The CDR3 spells CSVTSLGMAFF. The CDR3 bases are TGCAGCGTCACAAGTCTAGGTATGGCTTTCTTT.

This clonotype was seen only a few times. V gene TRBV5-4 combines with J gene TRBJ2-1; D is uncertain. The germline V gene has CDR1 SGHNT and CDR2 YYREEE (reference sequence). CDR3 length equals 13 residues. Trimming took off 2 bases at V and 2 bases at J, with 5 bases between the two ends. The CDR3: CASSFDPYNEQFF. CDR3 DNA sequence: TGTGCCAGCAGCTTCGATCCCTACAATGAGCAGTTCTTC.

The chain combines TRBV19 with TRBJ2-5; 7 bases are a match to TRBD2. Germline CDR1 LNHDA, CDR2 SQIVND (reference sequence). Unmatched junction bases numbered 3, after V lost 6 bases and J lost 2 bases. CDR3 size: 13 residues. CDR3 sequence (DNA): TGTGCCAGTAGCGGGGGGTCACAAGAGACCCAGTACTTC. Amino acids: CASSGGSQETQYF.

This clonotype was picked up many times. V gene TRBV5-1 combines with J gene TRBJ1-6; tentatively, D is TRBD1 (6 bases). The CDR3 loop spans 14 amino acids. V lost 5 bases and J 8 bases, leaving 14 bases between the germline ends. The germline gives CDR1 SGHRS, CDR2 YFSETQ. The CDR3 sequence is CASRISTGDSPLHF. DNA for the CDR3: TGCGCCAGCAGAATTTCGACAGGAGATTCACCCCTCCACTTT. The variable domain in full, completed from reference TRBV5-1 and TRBJ1-6, reads KAGVTQTPRYLIKTRGQQVTLSCSPISGHRSVSWYQQTPGQGLQFLFEYFSETQRNKGNFPGRFSGRQFSNSRSEMNVSTLELGDSALYLCASRISTGDSPLHFGNGTRLTVT.

This clonotype was recorded at least ten times. The chain links TRBV28 to TRBJ1-6; perhaps TRBD1 as D (5 bases). V lost 1 base to trimming and J lost 7 bases, with 8 bases between them. Germline V gives CDR1 MDHEN, CDR2 SYDVKM. The CDR3 is 14 residues long. CDR3 coding DNA: TGTGCCAGCAGTTTATTACAGGCCAATTCACCCCTCCACTTT. This sequence encodes CASSLLQANSPLHF.

V gene TRBV12-3 or TRBV12-4 combines with J gene TRBJ2-3; D gene unclear. Trimming cost V 3 bases and J 2 bases, with 9 bases left between them. The CDR3 extends over 14 amino acids. CDR3 sequence reads: CASSFRANTDTQYF. CDR3 nucleotides: TGTGCCAGCAGTTTTCGAGCCAACACAGATACGCAGTATTTT.

This clonotype was seen ten or more times. The J gene is TRBJ2-7, the V gene TRBV7-9; D ambiguous. Per the germline V gene, CDR1 is SEHNR and CDR2 is FQNEAQ (reference sequence). The CDR3 is made up of 14 amino acids. V lost 5 bases, J lost 1 base, and 12 bases lay in between. The CDR3 loop reads CASSPSQSSYEQYF. In nucleotides, the CDR3 is TGTGCCAGCAGCCCATCCCAAAGTTCCTACGAGCAGTACTTC.

This clonotype was counted at least ten times. V is TRBV6-2 or TRBV6-3 and J is TRBJ2-2; D remains ambiguous. Between the trimmed V and J ends, which lost 0 bases and 3 bases, there was a span of 8 bases. The CDR3 has 15 residues. Per the germline V gene, CDR1 is MNHEY and CDR2 is SVGEGT. The CDR3 loop is CASSYSKIHTGELFF. The CDR3 nucleotides are TGTGCCAGCAGTTACTCAAAGATCCACACCGGGGAGCTGTTTTTT.

This clonotype was counted at least ten times. The chain recombines TRBV12-3 or TRBV12-4 with TRBJ1-2, with D maybe TRBD1 (6 bases). V gave up 8 bases and J gave up 4 bases, with 14 bases separating them. The CDR3 totals 13 residues. The CDR3 sequence is CASGGLYGYGYTF. For the CDR3, the DNA is TGTGCCAGCGGGGGCCTTTATGGCTATGGCTACACCTTC.

This clonotype came up many times. The chain uses TRBV7-6 and TRBJ2-1, with TRBD1 matching over 10 bases. V shed 2 bases, J shed 5 bases, and the junction held 9 bases outside the gene matches. The CDR3 is made up of 17 amino acids. In germline, CDR1 is SGHVS, CDR2 FNYEAQ. CDR3 protein: CASSLFGPGTGDNEQFF. The CDR3 DNA reads TGTGCCAGCAGCTTATTCGGGCCGGGGACAGGGGACAATGAGCAGTTCTTC.

This clonotype was seen more than once but under ten times. The genes are TRBV6-1 and TRBJ1-2; perhaps TRBD1 as D (5 bases). The V gene's germline CDR1 is MNHNS and CDR2 SASEGT. Trimming removed 6 bases from V and 8 bases from J, with 19 bases in between. This CDR3 has 14 residues. CDR3 DNA: TGTGCCAGCAGGAACATGGGGGAGGCGGAGGGCTACACCTTC. Translated, it gives CASRNMGEAEGYTF.

V is TRBV29-1 and J is TRBJ1-1; TRBD1 matches at 8 bases. V lost 8 bases to trimming and J lost 3 bases; unmatched junction nucleotides: 8. The CDR3 runs 13 residues. CDR1 is SQVTM and CDR2 is ANQGSEA in the germline V gene. CDR3 DNA sequence: TGCAGCACCGGTCAGGGGGCTGACACTGAAGCTTTCTTT. Protein product: CSTGQGADTEAFF.

At least ten counts were recorded for this clonotype. This chain links TRBV7-2 with TRBJ1-1, with D maybe TRBD1 (5 bases). The germline V and J ends were trimmed by 3 bases and 1 base, with 12 bases remaining between them. From germline, CDR1 is SGHTA and CDR2 FQGNSA. The CDR3 loop spans 15 amino acids. The CDR3 loop is CASSFTGPRNTEAFF. The CDR3 nucleotides read TGTGCCAGCAGCTTCACGGGGCCCAGGAACACTGAAGCTTTCTTT.

This clonotype was seen a few times. J is TRBJ1-1 and V is TRBV14; the match to TRBD1 covers 8 bases. V was clipped by 4 bases and J by 7 bases; unmatched bases: 14. The CDR3 has 16 residues. Germline V gene data show CDR1 as SGHDN and CDR2 as FVKESK. CDR3 sequence reads: CASSLGQGKRIGEAFF. Here the CDR3 DNA reads TGTGCCAGCAGCCTTGGACAGGGTAAGAGGATCGGTGAAGCTTTCTTT.

There are many counts of this clonotype. The chain recombines TRBV6-2 or TRBV6-3 with TRBJ1-1; D might be TRBD1 (5 bases). Germline assignment: CDR1 MNHEY and CDR2 SVGEGT. The CDR3 runs 17 residues. V was cut by 7 bases and J by 1 base, with 22 bases left in between. Here the CDR3 DNA reads TGTGCCAGCACTCGAACTACCGGGGGAACCAAGAACACTGAAGCTTTCTTT. Translating it yields CASTRTTGGTKNTEAFF.

This clonotype showed up just a few times. The chain recombines TRBV11-2 with TRBJ2-3; either TRBD1 or TRBD2 may supply D (5 bases each). Trimming removed 2 bases from V and 6 bases from J, with 12 bases in between. This CDR3 is built from 14 residues. Germline loops: CDR1 SGHAT, CDR2 FQNNGV. The CDR3 protein is CASSLSRGDDTQYF. CDR3 nucleotides: TGTGCCAGCAGCTTATCGAGAGGGGATGATACGCAGTATTTT.

This clonotype was recorded at least ten times. The V gene is TRBV7-9, the J gene TRBJ2-1; D is perhaps TRBD1 or TRBD2 (6 bases each). The germline V and J ends were trimmed by 5 bases and 4 bases, with 12 bases remaining between them. Per germline, CDR1 SEHNR and CDR2 FQNEAQ (reference sequence). This CDR3 spans 14 amino acids. The DNA of the CDR3 is TGTGCCAGCAGCCCGGGGGACAAATACAATGAGCAGTTCTTC. Amino acids: CASSPGDKYNEQFF.

This clonotype has a count of ten or more. V and J are TRBV7-9 and TRBJ2-6; D not certain. The V end lost 5 bases, the J end lost 2 bases, and 28 bases lay between the germline ends. This CDR3 comprises 21 residues. Germline CDR1 and CDR2: SEHNR and FQNEAQ (reference sequence). CDR3 bases: TGTGCCAGCAGCGTCCCGACCCTACCGACGAGTGGCTTTGCTGGGGCCAACGTCCTGACTTTC. This codes for CASSVPTLPTSGFAGANVLTF.

This clonotype occurred many times. The chain carries TRBV7-2 and TRBJ2-1; 10 bases align to TRBD1. V lost 4 bases and J lost 14; bases outside the gene matches: 5. This CDR3 region has 12 residues. Looked up from germline, CDR1 is SGHTA and CDR2 is FQGNSA. CDR3 protein: CASSSTGTGEFF. In nucleotides, the CDR3 is TGTGCCAGCAGCTCTACCGGGACAGGGGAGTTCTTC.